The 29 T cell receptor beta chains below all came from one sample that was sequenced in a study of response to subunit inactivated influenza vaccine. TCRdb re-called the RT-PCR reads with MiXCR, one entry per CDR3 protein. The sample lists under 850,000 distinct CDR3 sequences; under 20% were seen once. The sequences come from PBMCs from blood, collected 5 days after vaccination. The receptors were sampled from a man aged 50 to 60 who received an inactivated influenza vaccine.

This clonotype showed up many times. The CDR3 loop reads CASSLQNEQFF. CDR3 DNA: TGCGCCAGCAGCTTACAGAATGAGCAGTTCTTC. The chain carries TRBV5-1 and TRBJ2-1; D uncertain. Germline CDR1 SGHRS, CDR2 YFSETQ. V was clipped by 2 bases and J by 7 bases, with 4 bases between them. This CDR3 is 11 amino acids long.

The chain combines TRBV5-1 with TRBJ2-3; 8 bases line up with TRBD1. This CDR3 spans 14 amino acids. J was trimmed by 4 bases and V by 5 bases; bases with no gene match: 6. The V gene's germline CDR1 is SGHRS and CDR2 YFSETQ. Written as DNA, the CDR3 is TGCGCCAGCAGATATGGACAGGGCTCAGATACGCAGTATTTT. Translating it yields CASRYGQGSDTQYF. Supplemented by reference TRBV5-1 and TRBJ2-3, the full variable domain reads KAGVTQTPRYLIKTRGQQVTLSCSPISGHRSVSWYQQTPGQGLQFLFEYFSETQRNKGNFPGRFSGRQFSNSRSEMNVSTLELGDSALYLCASRYGQGSDTQYFGPGTRLTVL.

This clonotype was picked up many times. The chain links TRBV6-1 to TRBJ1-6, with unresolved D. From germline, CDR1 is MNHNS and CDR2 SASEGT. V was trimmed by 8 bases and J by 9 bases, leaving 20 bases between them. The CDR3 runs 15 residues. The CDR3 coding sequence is TGTGCCAGCGGCTTCCTAATGGATTCGGGTTCACCCCTCCACTTT. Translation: CASGFLMDSGSPLHF.

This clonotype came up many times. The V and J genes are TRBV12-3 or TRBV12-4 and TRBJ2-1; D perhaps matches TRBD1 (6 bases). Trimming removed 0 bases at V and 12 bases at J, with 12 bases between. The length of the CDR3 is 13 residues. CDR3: CASSLAGQGRQFF. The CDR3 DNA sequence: TGTGCCAGCAGTTTAGCAGGCCAGGGGAGGCAGTTCTTC.

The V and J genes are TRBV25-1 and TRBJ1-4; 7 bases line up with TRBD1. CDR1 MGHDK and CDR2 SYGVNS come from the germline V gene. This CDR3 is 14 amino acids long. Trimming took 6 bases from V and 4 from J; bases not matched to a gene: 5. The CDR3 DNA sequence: TGTGCCAGCAGACAGACAGGGAGTAATGAAAAACTGTTTTTT. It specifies CASRQTGSNEKLFF.

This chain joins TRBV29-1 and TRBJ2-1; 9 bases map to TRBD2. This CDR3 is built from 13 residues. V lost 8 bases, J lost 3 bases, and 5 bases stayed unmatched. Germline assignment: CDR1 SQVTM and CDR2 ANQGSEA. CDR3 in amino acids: CSLKTSGYNEQFF. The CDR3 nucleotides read TGCAGCTTAAAGACTAGCGGCTACAATGAGCAGTTCTTC.

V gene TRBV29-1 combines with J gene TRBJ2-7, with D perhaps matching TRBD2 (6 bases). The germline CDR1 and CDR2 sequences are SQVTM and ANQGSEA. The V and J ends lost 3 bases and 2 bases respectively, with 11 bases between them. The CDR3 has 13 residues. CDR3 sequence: CSVEASATYEQYF. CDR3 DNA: TGCAGCGTTGAGGCTAGCGCGACCTACGAGCAGTACTTC.

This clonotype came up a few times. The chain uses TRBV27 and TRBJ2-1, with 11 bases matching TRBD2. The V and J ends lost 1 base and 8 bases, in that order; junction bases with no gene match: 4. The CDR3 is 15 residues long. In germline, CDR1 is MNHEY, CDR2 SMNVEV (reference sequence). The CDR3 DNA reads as TGTGCCAGCAGTTTATGGGGTAGCGGGAGGGATGAGCAGTTCTTC. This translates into CASSLWGSGRDEQFF.

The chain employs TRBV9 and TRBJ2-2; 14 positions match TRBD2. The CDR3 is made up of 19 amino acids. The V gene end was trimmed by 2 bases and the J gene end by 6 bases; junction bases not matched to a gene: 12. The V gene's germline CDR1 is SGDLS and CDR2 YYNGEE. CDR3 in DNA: TGTGCCAGCAGCGTCCGACTAGCGGGAGGGCCGGTGGTACCCGGGGAGCTGTTTTTT. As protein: CASSVRLAGGPVVPGELFF.

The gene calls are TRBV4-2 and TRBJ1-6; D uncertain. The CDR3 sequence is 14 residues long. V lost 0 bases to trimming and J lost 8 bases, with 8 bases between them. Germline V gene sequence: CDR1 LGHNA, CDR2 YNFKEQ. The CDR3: CASSQETGYSPLHF. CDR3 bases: TGTGCCAGCAGCCAAGAGACCGGCTATTCACCCCTCCACTTT.

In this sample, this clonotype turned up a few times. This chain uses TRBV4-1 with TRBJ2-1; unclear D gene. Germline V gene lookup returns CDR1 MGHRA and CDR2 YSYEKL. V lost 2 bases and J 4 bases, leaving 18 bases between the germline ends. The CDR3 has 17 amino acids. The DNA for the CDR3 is TGCGCCAGCAGCCAACCCATAACAGTTTCCTATTACAATGAGCAGTTCTTC. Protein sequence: CASSQPITVSYYNEQFF.

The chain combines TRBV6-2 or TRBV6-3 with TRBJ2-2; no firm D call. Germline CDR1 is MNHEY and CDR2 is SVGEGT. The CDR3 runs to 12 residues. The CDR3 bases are TGTGTCACCAGCAATCCCTTCGGGGAGCTGTTTTTT. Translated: CVTSNPFGELFF.

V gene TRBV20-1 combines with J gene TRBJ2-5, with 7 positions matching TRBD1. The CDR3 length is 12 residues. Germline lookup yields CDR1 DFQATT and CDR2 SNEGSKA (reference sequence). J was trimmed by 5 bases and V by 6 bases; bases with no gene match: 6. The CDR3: CSALDRTETQYF. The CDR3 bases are TGCAGTGCCCTGGACAGGACGGAGACCCAGTACTTC.

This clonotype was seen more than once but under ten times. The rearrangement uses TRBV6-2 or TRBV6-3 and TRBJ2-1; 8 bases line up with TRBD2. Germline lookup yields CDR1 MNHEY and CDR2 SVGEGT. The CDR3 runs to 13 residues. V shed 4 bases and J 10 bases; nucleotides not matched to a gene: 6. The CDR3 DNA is TGTGCCAGCAGTTCTCATAGCGGGAAAGAGCAGTTCTTC. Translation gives CASSSHSGKEQFF.

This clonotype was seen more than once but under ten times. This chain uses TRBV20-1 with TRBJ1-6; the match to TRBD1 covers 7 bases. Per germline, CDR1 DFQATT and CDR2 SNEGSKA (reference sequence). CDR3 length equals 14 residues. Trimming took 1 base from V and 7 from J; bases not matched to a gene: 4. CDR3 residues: CSARGGGGNSPLHF. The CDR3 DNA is TGCAGTGCTAGAGGAGGAGGGGGCAATTCACCCCTCCACTTT.

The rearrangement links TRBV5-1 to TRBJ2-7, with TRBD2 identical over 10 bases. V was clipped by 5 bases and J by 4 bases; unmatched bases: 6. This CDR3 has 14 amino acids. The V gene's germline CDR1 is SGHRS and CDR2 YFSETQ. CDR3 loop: CASRLAGGLYEQYF. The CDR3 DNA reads TGCGCCAGCAGGTTAGCGGGGGGACTATACGAGCAGTACTTC.

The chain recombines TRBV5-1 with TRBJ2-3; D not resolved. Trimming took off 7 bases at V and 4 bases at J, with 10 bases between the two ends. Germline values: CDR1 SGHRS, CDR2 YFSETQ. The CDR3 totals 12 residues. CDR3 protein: CASGSDADTQYF. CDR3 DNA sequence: TGCGCCAGCGGATCAGATGCAGATACGCAGTATTTT.

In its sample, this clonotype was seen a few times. As DNA, the CDR3 is TGCAGTGCTAGCCCCAGGGACAGGGGAAACAATGAGCAGTTCTTC. Translation: CSASPRDRGNNEQFF. This chain uses TRBV20-1 with TRBJ2-1; 10 bases fit TRBD1. CDR1 is DFQATT and CDR2 is SNEGSKA in the germline V gene (reference sequence). This CDR3 is built from 15 residues. V dropped 3 bases and J dropped 5; count of bases not matched to a gene: 7.

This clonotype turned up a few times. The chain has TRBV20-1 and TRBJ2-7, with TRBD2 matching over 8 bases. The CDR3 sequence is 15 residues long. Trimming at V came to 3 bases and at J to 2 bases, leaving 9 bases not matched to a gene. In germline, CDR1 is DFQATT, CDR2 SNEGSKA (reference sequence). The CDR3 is CSASVGLAPTYEQYF. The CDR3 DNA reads TGCAGTGCTAGTGTCGGACTAGCTCCTACCTACGAGCAGTACTTC.

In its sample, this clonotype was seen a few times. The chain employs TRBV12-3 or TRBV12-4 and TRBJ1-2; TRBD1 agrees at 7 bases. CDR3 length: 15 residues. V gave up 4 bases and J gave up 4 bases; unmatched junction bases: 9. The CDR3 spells CASSSFTRQGYGYTF. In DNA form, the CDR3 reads TGTGCCAGCAGTTCCTTCACACGACAGGGCTATGGCTACACCTTC.

CDR3 in DNA: TGTGCCAGCAGTGTCGAGGGGGCCTACACAGATACGCAGTATTTT. Translated, it gives CASSVEGAYTDTQYF. The chain is built from TRBV6-1 and TRBJ2-3; 7 bases align to TRBD1. The CDR3 is 15 amino acids. Germline trimming cut 4 bases from V and 2 bases from J; bases unmatched to any gene: 6. Germline V lookup: CDR1 MNHNS, CDR2 SASEGT.

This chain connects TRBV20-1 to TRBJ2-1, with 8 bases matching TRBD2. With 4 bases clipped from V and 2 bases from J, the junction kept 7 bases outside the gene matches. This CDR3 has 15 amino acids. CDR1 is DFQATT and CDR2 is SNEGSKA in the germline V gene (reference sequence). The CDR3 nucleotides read TGCAGTGCTAATCCGGGAGGGCCCACCTACAATGAGCAGTTCTTC. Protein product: CSANPGGPTYNEQFF.

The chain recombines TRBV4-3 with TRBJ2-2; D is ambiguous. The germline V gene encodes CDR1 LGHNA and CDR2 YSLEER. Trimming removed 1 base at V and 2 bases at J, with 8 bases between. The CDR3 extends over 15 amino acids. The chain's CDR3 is CASSQVARNTGELFF. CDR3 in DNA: TGCGCCAGCAGCCAAGTTGCAAGAAACACCGGGGAGCTGTTTTTT.

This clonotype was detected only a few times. CDR3 amino acids: CASSPPRTGLIKEKLFF. In nucleotides, the CDR3 is TGTGCCAGCAGTCCCCCCCGGACGGGGCTTATTAAGGAAAAACTGTTTTTT. The rearrangement joins TRBV12-3 or TRBV12-4 to TRBJ1-4, with D tentatively TRBD1 (5 bases). V lost 5 bases to trimming and J lost 8 bases, with 24 bases between them. This CDR3 contains 17 residues.

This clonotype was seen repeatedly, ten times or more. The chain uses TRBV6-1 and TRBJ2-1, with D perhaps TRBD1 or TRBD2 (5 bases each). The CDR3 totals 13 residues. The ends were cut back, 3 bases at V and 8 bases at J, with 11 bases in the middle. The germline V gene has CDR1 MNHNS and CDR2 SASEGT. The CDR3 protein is CASSEGTSYEQFF. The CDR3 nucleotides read TGTGCCAGCAGTGAGGGGACGTCCTATGAGCAGTTCTTC.

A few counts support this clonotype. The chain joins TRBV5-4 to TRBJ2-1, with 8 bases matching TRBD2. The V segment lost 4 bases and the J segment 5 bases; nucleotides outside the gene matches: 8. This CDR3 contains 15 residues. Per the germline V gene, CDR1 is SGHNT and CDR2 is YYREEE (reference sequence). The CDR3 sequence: CASSGRLALNNEQFF. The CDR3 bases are TGTGCCAGCAGCGGAAGACTAGCGCTCAACAATGAGCAGTTCTTC.

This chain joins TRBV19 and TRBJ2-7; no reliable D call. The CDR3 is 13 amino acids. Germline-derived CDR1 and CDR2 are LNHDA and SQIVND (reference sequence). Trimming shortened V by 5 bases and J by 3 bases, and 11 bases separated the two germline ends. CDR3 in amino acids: CASSSGSRYEQYF. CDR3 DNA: TGTGCCAGTAGTTCTGGGTCACGCTACGAGCAGTACTTC.

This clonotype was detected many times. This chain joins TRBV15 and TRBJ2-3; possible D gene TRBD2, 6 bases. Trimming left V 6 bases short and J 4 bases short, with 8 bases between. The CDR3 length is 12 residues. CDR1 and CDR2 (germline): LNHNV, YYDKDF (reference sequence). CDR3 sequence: CATRGGPDTQYF. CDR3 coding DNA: TGTGCCACCAGGGGGGGTCCAGATACGCAGTATTTT.

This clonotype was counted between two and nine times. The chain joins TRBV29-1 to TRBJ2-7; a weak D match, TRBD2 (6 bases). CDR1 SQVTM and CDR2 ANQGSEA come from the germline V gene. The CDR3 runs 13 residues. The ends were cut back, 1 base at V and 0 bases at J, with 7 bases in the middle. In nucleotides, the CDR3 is TGCAGCGTTGAAGTCGGGAGCTCCTACGAGCAGTACTTC. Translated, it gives CSVEVGSSYEQYF.